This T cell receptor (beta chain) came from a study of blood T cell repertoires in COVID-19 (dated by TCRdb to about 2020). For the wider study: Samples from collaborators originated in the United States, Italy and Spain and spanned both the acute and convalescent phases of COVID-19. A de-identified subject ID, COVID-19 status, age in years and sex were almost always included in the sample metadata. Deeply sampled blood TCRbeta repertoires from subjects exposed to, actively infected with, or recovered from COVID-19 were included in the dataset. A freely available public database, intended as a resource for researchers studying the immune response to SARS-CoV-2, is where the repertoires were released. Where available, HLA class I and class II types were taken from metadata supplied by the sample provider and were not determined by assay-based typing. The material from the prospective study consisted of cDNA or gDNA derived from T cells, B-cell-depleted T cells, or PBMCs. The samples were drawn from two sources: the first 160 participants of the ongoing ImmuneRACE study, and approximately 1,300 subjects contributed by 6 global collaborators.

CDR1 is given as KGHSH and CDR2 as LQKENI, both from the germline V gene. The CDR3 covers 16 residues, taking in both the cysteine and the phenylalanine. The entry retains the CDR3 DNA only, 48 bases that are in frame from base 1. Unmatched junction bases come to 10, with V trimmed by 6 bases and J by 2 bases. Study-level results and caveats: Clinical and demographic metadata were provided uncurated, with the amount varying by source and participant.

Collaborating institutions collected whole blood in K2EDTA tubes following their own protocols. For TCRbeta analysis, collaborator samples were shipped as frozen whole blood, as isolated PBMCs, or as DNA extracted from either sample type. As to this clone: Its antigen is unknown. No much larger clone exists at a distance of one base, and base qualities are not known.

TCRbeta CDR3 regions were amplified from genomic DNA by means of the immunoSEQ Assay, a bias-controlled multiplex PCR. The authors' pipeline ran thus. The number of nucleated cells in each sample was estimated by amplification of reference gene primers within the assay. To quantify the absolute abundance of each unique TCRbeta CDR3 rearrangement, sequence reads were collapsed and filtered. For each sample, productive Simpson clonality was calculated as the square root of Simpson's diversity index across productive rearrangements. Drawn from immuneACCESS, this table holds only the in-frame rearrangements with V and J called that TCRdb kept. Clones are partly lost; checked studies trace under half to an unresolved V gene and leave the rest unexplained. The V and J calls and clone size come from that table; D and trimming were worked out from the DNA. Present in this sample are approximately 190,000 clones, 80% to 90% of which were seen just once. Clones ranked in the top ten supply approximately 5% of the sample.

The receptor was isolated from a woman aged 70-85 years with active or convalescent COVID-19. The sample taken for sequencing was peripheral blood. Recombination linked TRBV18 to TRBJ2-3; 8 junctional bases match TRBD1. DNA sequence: TGTGCCAGCTCTCCTCTACCGGGACAGGCCACAGATACGCAGTATTTT. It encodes CASSPLPGQATDTQYF.